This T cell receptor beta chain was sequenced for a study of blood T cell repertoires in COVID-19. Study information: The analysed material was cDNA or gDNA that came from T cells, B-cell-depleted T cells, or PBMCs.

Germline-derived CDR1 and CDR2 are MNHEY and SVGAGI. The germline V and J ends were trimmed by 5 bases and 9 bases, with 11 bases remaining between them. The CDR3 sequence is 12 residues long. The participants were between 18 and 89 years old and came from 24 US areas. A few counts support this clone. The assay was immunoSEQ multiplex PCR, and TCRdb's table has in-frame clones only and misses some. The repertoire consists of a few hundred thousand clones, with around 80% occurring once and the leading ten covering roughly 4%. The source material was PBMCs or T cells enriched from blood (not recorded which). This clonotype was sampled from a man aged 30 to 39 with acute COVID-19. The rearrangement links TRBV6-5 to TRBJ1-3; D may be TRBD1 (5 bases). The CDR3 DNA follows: TGTGCCAGCAGTCAGGGTGGTGGCACCATATATTTT. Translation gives CASSQGGGTIYF.